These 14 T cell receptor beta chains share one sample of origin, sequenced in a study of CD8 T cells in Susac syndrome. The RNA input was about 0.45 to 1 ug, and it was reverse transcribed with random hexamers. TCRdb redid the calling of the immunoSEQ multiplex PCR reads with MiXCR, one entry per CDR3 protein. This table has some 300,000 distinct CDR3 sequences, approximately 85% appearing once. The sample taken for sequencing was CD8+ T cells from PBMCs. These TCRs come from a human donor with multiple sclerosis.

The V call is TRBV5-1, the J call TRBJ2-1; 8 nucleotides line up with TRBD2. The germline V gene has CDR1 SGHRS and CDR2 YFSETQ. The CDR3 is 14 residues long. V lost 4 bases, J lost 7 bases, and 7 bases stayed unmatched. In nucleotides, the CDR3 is TGCGCCAGCAGCATTGGGACTAGGGGGAATGAGCAGTTCTTC. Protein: CASSIGTRGNEQFF.

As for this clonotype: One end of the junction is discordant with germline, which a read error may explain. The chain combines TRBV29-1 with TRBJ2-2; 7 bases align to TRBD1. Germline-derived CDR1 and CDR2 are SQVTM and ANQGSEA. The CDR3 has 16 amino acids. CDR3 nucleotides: TGCAGCGTCGAAGGAGACAGGGAAGGTTACACCGGGGAGCTGTCTTTT. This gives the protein CSVEGDREGYTGELSF.

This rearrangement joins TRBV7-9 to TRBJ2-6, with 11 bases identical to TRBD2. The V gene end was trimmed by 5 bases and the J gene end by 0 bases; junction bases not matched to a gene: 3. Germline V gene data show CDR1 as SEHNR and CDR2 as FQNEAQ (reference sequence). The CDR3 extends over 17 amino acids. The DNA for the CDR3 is TGTGCCAGCAGCGGACTAGCGGGCCTCTCTGGGGCCAACGTCCTGACTTTC. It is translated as CASSGLAGLSGANVLTF.

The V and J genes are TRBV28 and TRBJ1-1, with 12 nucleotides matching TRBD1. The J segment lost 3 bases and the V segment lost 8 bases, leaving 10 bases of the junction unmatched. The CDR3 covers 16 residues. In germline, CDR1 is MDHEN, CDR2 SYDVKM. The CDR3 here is CASSGTGGGLDTEAFF. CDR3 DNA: TGTGCCAGCTCTGGGACAGGGGGCGGTTTGGACACTGAAGCTTTCTTT.

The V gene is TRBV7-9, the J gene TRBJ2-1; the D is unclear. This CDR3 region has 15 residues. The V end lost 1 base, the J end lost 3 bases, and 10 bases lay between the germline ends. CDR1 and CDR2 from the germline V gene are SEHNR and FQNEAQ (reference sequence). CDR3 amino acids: CASSLGLGSYNEQFF. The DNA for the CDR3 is TGTGCCAGCAGCTTAGGACTCGGTAGCTACAATGAGCAGTTCTTC.

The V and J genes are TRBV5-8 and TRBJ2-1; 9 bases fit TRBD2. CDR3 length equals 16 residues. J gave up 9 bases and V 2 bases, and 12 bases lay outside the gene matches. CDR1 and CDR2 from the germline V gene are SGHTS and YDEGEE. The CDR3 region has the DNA TGTGCCAGCAGCTTATCTCGACTAGCGGTAGACTCTGAGCAGTTCTTC. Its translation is CASSLSRLAVDSEQFF.

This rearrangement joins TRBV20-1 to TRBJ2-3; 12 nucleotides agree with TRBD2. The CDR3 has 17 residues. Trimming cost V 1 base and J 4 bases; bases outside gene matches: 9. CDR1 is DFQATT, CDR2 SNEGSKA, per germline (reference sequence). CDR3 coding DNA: TGCAGTGCTAGAGGGACGGGGACTAGCGGGCGATCAGATACGCAGTATTTT. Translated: CSARGTGTSGRSDTQYF.

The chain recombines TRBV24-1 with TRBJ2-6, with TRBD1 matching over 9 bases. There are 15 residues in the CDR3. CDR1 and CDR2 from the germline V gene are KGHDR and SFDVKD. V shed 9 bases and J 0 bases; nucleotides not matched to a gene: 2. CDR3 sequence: CATGTGFSGANVLTF. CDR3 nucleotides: TGTGCCACCGGGACAGGGTTCTCTGGGGCCAACGTCCTGACTTTC.

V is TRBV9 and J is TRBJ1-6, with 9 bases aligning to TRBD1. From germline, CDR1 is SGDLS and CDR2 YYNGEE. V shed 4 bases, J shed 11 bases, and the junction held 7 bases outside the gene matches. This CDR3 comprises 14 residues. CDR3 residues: CASSPTGGKTPLHF. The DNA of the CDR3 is TGTGCCAGCAGCCCTACAGGGGGCAAGACACCCCTCCACTTT.

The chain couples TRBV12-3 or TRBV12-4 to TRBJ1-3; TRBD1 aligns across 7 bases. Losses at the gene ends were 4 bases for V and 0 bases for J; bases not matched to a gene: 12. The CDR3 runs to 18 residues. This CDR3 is CASSSGSEGGLSGNTIYF. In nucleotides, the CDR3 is TGTGCCAGCAGTTCGGGGAGTGAAGGGGGCCTCTCTGGAAACACCATATATTTT.

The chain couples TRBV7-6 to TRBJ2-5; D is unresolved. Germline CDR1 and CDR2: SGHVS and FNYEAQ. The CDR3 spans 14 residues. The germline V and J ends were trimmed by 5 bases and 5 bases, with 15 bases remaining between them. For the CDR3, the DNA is TGTGCCAGCAGCCTAGTGGGCGTTTTCGAGACCCAGTACTTC. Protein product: CASSLVGVFETQYF.

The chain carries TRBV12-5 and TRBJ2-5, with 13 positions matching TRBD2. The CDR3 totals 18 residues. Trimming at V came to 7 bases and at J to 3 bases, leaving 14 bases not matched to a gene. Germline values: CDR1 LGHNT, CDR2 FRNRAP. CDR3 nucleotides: TGTGCTAGTGCCCGCGGACTAGCGGGAGATGGGAGGAAAGAGACCCAGTACTTC. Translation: CASARGLAGDGRKETQYF.

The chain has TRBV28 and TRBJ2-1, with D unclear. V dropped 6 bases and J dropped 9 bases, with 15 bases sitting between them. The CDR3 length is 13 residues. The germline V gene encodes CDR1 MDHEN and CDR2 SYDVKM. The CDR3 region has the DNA TGTGCCAGCAGGTGGCTGGTCGAGCCTGAGCAGTTCTTC. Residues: CASRWLVEPEQFF.

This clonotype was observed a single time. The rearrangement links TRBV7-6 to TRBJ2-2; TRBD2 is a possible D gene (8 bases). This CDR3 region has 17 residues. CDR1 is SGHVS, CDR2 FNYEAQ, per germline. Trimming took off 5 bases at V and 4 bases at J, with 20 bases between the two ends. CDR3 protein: CASSPRAGGQTTGELFF. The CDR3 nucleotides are TGTGCCAGCAGCCCGCGGGCGGGGGGACAGACCACCGGGGAGCTGTTTTTT.